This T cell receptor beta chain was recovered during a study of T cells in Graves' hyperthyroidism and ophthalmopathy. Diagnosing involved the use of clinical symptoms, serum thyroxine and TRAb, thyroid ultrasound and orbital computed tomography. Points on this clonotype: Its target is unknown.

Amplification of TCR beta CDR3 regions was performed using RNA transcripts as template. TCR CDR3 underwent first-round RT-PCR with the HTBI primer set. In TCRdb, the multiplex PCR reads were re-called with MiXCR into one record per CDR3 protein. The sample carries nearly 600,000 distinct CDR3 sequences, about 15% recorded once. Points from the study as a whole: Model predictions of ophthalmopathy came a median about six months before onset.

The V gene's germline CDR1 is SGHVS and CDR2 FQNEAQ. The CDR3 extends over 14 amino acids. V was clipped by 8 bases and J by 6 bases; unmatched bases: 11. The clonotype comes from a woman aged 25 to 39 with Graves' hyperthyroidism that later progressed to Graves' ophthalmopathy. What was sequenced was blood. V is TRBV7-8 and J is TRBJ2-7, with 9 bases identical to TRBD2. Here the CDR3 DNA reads TGTGCCAGCGCACTGCGGGAGGGACTCGGCGAGCAGTACTTC. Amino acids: CASALREGLGEQYF.